These 28 T cell receptor beta chains originate from one sample sequenced in a study of T cell changes during pregnancy in multiple sclerosis. The protocol was immunoSEQ multiplex PCR, while the TCRdb copy is restricted to in-frame clones and leaves out a portion. The data contain 50,000 to 65,000 clones, 70% to 90% of them singletons. The source was CD4+ T cells from peripheral blood mononuclear cells, collected in the third trimester of pregnancy. The source of these receptors is a female donor with multiple sclerosis, enrolled in a pregnancy study.

V is TRBV11-2 and J is TRBJ2-3; D gene uncertain. CDR1 and CDR2 from the germline V gene are SGHAT and FQNNGV. V lost 8 bases to trimming and J lost 6 bases, with 9 bases between them. This CDR3 is 11 amino acids long. CDR3 bases: TGTGCCAGCTCCCTCAGTGATACGCAGTATTTT. This gives the protein CASSLSDTQYF.

The gene calls are TRBV28 and TRBJ1-2; D ambiguous. Between the trimmed V and J ends, which lost 5 bases and 10 bases, there was a span of 26 bases. The CDR3 covers 16 residues. Per the germline V gene, CDR1 is MDHEN and CDR2 is SYDVKM. The CDR3 DNA sequence: TGTGCCAGCAGTGATTACCGGGCAGCATCACTAGTCGACTACACCTTC. Translating it yields CASSDYRAASLVDYTF.

This CDR3 is CATRKGTSEETQYF. Here the CDR3 DNA reads TGCGCCACCCGGAAGGGGACTTCCGAAGAGACCCAGTACTTC. This sequence joins TRBV5-1 and TRBJ2-5, with D maybe TRBD2 (6 bases). The CDR3 has 14 residues. With 9 bases removed from V and 3 bases from J, the gap between germline ends came to 18 bases. CDR1 and CDR2 from the germline V gene are SGHRS and YFSETQ.

The CDR3 protein is CASRGAVGVETQYF. The CDR3 DNA reads TGTGCCAGCAGGGGGGCGGTGGGGGTAGAGACCCAGTACTTC. The V gene is TRBV4-2, the J gene TRBJ2-5; a possible D gene is TRBD1 (6 bases). CDR1 is LGHNA, CDR2 YNFKEQ, per germline. The CDR3 consists of 14 residues. Trimming pared 6 bases from V and 4 bases from J, leaving 15 bases between.

This clone was seen at least ten times. The chain carries TRBV19 and TRBJ1-2; D gene unclear. Germline assignment: CDR1 LNHDA and CDR2 SQIVND (reference sequence). This CDR3 has 15 residues. Trimming removed 3 bases from V and 4 bases from J, with 15 bases in between. Here the CDR3 reads CASSMSYGVSYGYTF. In nucleotides, the CDR3 is TGTGCCAGTAGTATGTCATACGGGGTCAGCTATGGCTACACCTTC.

Notes on this clone: Mismatch with germline at one junction end may stem from a read error. The chain joins TRBV6-4 to TRBJ2-1; possible D gene TRBD1, 6 bases. This CDR3 spans 13 amino acids. CDR1 MRHNA and CDR2 SNTAGT come from the germline V gene. In DNA form, the CDR3 reads TGTGCCAGCAGTGACTCAAGGCAGGGGTCATTGGTCTTC. This codes for CASSDSRQGSLVF.

J is TRBJ1-6 and V is TRBV9; the D gene is possibly TRBD1 (6 bases). Between the trimmed V and J ends, which lost 5 bases and 8 bases, there was a span of 8 bases. This CDR3 contains 12 residues. Per the germline V gene, CDR1 is SGDLS and CDR2 is YYNGEE. CDR3 protein: CASSRQDSPLHF. CDR3 DNA sequence: TGTGCCAGCAGTCGACAGGATTCACCCCTCCACTTT.

V usage is TRBV19 and J usage is TRBJ1-5; D is uncertain. The CDR3 spans 14 residues. Looked up from germline, CDR1 is LNHDA and CDR2 is SQIVND (reference sequence). The V gene lost 7 bases and the J gene lost 3 bases, with 13 bases spanning the gap. CDR3 in amino acids: CASTRSGINQPQHF. The CDR3 region has the DNA TGTGCCAGTACTCGATCGGGGATCAATCAGCCCCAGCATTTT.

The table lists this clone with a count of one. This chain uses TRBV6-5 with TRBJ1-1; tentative D call: TRBD1 (5 bases). The ends were cut back, 11 bases at V and 4 bases at J, with 14 bases in the middle. CDR3 length: 12 residues. From germline, CDR1 is MNHEY and CDR2 SVGAGI. In DNA, the CDR3 is TGTGCCGGTAGTGGGGCGCGCACTGAAGCTTTCTTT. This translates into CAGSGARTEAFF.

This clone came up a few times. The V gene is TRBV7-2, the J gene TRBJ1-2; TRBD1 is a possible D gene (5 bases). The CDR3 consists of 15 residues. V lost 5 bases and J lost 5, with 18 bases in between. Germline CDR1 is SGHTA and CDR2 is FQGNSA. The chain's CDR3 is CASSQATDGSYGYTF. The CDR3 DNA sequence: TGTGCCAGCAGCCAAGCGACAGATGGAAGTTATGGCTACACCTTC.

The chain is built from TRBV19 and TRBJ1-2; D is undetermined. Per the germline V gene, CDR1 is LNHDA and CDR2 is SQIVND (reference sequence). V gave up 5 bases and J gave up 6 bases, with 13 bases separating them. The CDR3 covers 13 residues. CDR3 loop: CASSFEGINGYTF. CDR3 in DNA: TGTGCCAGTAGTTTTGAGGGTATAAATGGCTACACCTTC.

The gene calls are TRBV18 and TRBJ2-7; 12 bases fit TRBD2. Germline V CDR1 and CDR2: KGHSH, LQKENI. Trimming at V came to 0 bases and at J to 7 bases, leaving 4 bases not matched to a gene. This CDR3 contains 15 residues. The CDR3 DNA sequence: TGTGCCAGCTCACCACCGGAACTAGCGGGAGGTGAGCAGTACTTC. Translation: CASSPPELAGGEQYF. The whole variable domain, filled in from reference TRBV18 and TRBJ2-7, reads NAGVMQNPRHLVRRRGQEARLRCSPMKGHSHVYWYRQLPEEGLKFMVYLQKENIIDESGMPKERFSAEFPKEGPSILRIQQVVRGDSAAYFCASSPPELAGGEQYFGPGTRLTVT.

The rearrangement joins TRBV6-5 to TRBJ1-4, with no clear D. Germline values: CDR1 MNHEY, CDR2 SVGAGI. The germline V and J ends were trimmed by 2 bases and 8 bases, with 15 bases remaining between them. The CDR3 extends over 15 amino acids. CDR3 residues: CASSYGRANGEKLFF. In DNA, the CDR3 is TGTGCCAGCAGTTACGGGCGGGCGAATGGCGAAAAACTGTTTTTT.

The chain is built from TRBV27 and TRBJ1-6; tentative D call: TRBD1 (5 bases). Germline values: CDR1 MNHEY, CDR2 SMNVEV (reference sequence). The CDR3 extends over 14 amino acids. The germline V and J ends were trimmed by 5 bases and 5 bases, with 10 bases remaining between them. Written as DNA, the CDR3 is TGTGCCAGCAGTCAGGGCTCTCATAATTCACCCCTCCACTTT. Encoded protein: CASSQGSHNSPLHF.

The chain has TRBV18 and TRBJ2-4; weak D call: TRBD2 (5 bases). The CDR3 covers 12 residues. V lost 5 bases and J lost 7, with 9 bases in between. CDR1 is KGHSH and CDR2 is LQKENI in the germline V gene. CDR3 region: CASSGGVNIQYF. In DNA form, the CDR3 reads TGTGCCAGCTCAGGAGGAGTGAACATTCAGTACTTC.

This CDR3 is CASKPRGGNTIYF. CDR3 sequence (DNA): TGTGCCAGCAAACCTAGGGGTGGAAACACCATATATTTT. This chain uses TRBV25-1 with TRBJ1-3; a possible D gene is TRBD1 (5 bases). Germline V gene sequence: CDR1 MGHDK, CDR2 SYGVNS. This CDR3 is 13 amino acids long. Deletions cut 7 bases from V and 3 bases from J, with 10 bases between. Variable domain in full (rest from reference TRBV25-1 and TRBJ1-3): EADIYQTPRYLVIGTGKKITLECSQTMGHDKMYWYQQDPGMELHLIHYSYGVNSTEKGDLSSESTVSRIRTEHFPLTLESARPSHTSQYLCASKPRGGNTIYFGEGSWLTVV.

The genes are TRBV10-3 and TRBJ2-2; no firm D call. Germline V gene data show CDR1 as ENHRY and CDR2 as SYGVKD. V lost 5 bases to trimming and J lost 0 bases, with 7 bases between them. The CDR3 length is 14 residues. The CDR3 spells CAISSIANTGELFF. As DNA, the CDR3 is TGTGCCATCAGTAGCATCGCGAACACCGGGGAGCTGTTTTTT.

This chain connects TRBV6-5 to TRBJ2-3; tentatively, D is TRBD2 (6 bases). Looked up from germline, CDR1 is MNHEY and CDR2 is SVGAGI. Trimming shortened V by 7 bases and J by 4 bases, and 18 bases separated the two germline ends. The length of the CDR3 is 15 residues. The CDR3: CASTLGAGNSDTQYF. The DNA of the CDR3 is TGTGCCAGCACCCTGGGTGCGGGGAACTCAGATACGCAGTATTTT.

The chain combines TRBV27 with TRBJ1-2; perhaps TRBD1 as D (5 bases). The germline V and J ends were trimmed by 0 bases and 4 bases, with 12 bases remaining between them. This CDR3 region has 15 residues. Germline V gene data show CDR1 as MNHEY and CDR2 as SMNVEV (reference sequence). In nucleotides, the CDR3 is TGTGCCAGCAGTTTATCTCCAGGGTTTGGCTATGGCTACACCTTC. Amino acid sequence: CASSLSPGFGYGYTF.

The J gene is TRBJ2-2, the V gene TRBV5-1; D unresolved. V was shortened by 8 bases and J by 2 bases, with 7 bases between the two germline ends. Germline V lookup: CDR1 SGHRS, CDR2 YFSETQ. This CDR3 contains 12 residues. The CDR3 region is CASNSNTGELFF. DNA for the CDR3: TGCGCCAGTAATAGTAACACCGGGGAGCTGTTTTTT.

The rearrangement uses TRBV5-5 and TRBJ2-7, with D perhaps TRBD1 (6 bases). With 0 bases removed from V and 1 base from J, the gap between germline ends came to 11 bases. Looked up from germline, CDR1 is SGHKS and CDR2 is YYEKEE (reference sequence). The CDR3 is 15 residues long. The CDR3 protein is CASSLGQGLSYEQYF. For the CDR3, the DNA is TGTGCCAGCAGCTTGGGTCAGGGGCTGTCCTACGAGCAGTACTTC.

The chain recombines TRBV5-1 with TRBJ2-6; the D gene is possibly TRBD2 (6 bases). The V end lost 4 bases, the J end lost 3 bases, and 14 bases lay between the germline ends. The CDR3 consists of 16 residues. The germline gives CDR1 SGHRS, CDR2 YFSETQ. The CDR3 DNA is TGCGCCAGCAGCCCAGTTGGGGAGGTTGGGGCCAACGTCCTGACTTTC. This translates into CASSPVGEVGANVLTF.

The chain combines TRBV18 with TRBJ1-1, with D unresolved. The germline V and J ends were trimmed by 2 bases and 2 bases, with 12 bases remaining between them. Germline CDR1 reads KGHSH; CDR2 reads LQKENI. The CDR3 loop spans 15 amino acids. The CDR3 is CASSPRPGVNTEAFF. Written as DNA, the CDR3 is TGTGCCAGCTCACCAAGGCCCGGGGTAAACACTGAAGCTTTCTTT.

V usage is TRBV11-2 and J usage is TRBJ1-5; D is possibly TRBD1 (6 bases). The V end was cut by 1 base, the J end by 7 bases, with 17 bases between. CDR1 is SGHAT, CDR2 FQNNGV, per germline. CDR3 length equals 16 residues. CDR3 bases: TGTGCCAGCAGCTTAGGGCTAAGGGGGGGTGACCAGCCCCAGCATTTT. Amino acids: CASSLGLRGGDQPQHF.

The chain links TRBV6-1 to TRBJ1-5; no clear D gene. The germline CDR1 and CDR2 sequences are MNHNS and SASEGT. The CDR3 spans 15 residues. The V and J ends lost 4 bases and 1 base respectively, with 11 bases between them. The DNA for the CDR3 is TGTGCCAGCAGTGTGGGGAGGGAAAGCAATCAGCCCCAGCATTTT. It encodes CASSVGRESNQPQHF.

To note about this clone: One junction end does not reproduce the germline sequence, and a read error may be involved. The chain links TRBV6-5 to TRBJ2-1; D perhaps matches TRBD1 (6 bases). This CDR3 has 15 amino acids. From germline, CDR1 is MNHEY and CDR2 SVGAGI. The DNA of the CDR3 is TGTACCAGCAGTTACAATCGAGGGGGTCGCAATGAGCAGTTCTTC. It is translated as CTSSYNRGGRNEQFF.

This chain uses TRBV2 with TRBJ1-2; 7 bases agree with TRBD1. The J segment lost 4 bases and the V segment lost 6 bases, leaving 5 bases of the junction unmatched. The CDR3 is 13 residues long. CDR1 and CDR2 (germline): SNHLY, FYNNEI. The CDR3: CASRSGTAYGYTF. The CDR3 DNA reads as TGTGCCAGCAGATCCGGGACAGCCTATGGCTACACCTTC. The full variable domain, with the rest looked up from reference TRBV2 and TRBJ1-2, is EPEVTQTPSHQVTQMGQEVILRCVPISNHLYFYWYRQILGQKVEFLVSFYNNEISEKSEIFDDQFSVERPDGSNFTLKIRSTKLEDSAMYFCASRSGTAYGYTFGSGTRLTVV.

The chain employs TRBV19 and TRBJ1-3; D unresolved. The CDR3 totals 14 residues. V lost 7 bases and J 0 bases, leaving 10 bases between the germline ends. Germline CDR1 reads LNHDA; CDR2 reads SQIVND (reference sequence). The CDR3 DNA reads as TGTGCCAGTATCCCGTCCTTCTCTGGAAACACCATATATTTT. Residues: CASIPSFSGNTIYF.